One sample yielded the 5 T cell receptor beta chains listed below, sequenced in a study of blood T cell repertoires in COVID-19. Method: immunoSEQ multiplex PCR; TCRdb's copy keeps in-frame clones and lacks some. The sample carries about 380,000 clones, around 89% recorded once. The sample was PBMCs or T cells enriched from blood (not recorded which). These receptors came from a woman younger than 30 who had recovered from COVID-19.

This clone was recorded a few times. The chain carries TRBV4-2 and TRBJ1-3, with D possibly matching TRBD1 (5 bases). The CDR3 is 17 residues long. V lost 0 bases to trimming and J lost 2 bases, with 14 bases between them. CDR1 and CDR2 (germline): LGHNA, YNFKEQ. The CDR3, as DNA: TGTGCCAGCAGCCAAGAGGGGGGGGTCATTCCTGGAAACACCATATATTTT. This sequence encodes CASSQEGGVIPGNTIYF.

This sequence joins TRBV15 and TRBJ1-3; perhaps TRBD1 as D (6 bases). Trimming removed 3 bases at V and 2 bases at J, with 17 bases between. Germline V gene lookup returns CDR1 LNHNV and CDR2 YYDKDF (reference sequence). This CDR3 spans 17 amino acids. CDR3 coding DNA: TGTGCCACCAGCAGTTCCCCCCAGGGGCTCCCTGGAAACACCATATATTTT. The encoded protein is CATSSSPQGLPGNTIYF.

This clone was observed a handful of times. The rearrangement links TRBV3-1 (or the pseudogene TRBV3-2) to TRBJ1-2, with D maybe TRBD1 (5 bases). Trimming removed 0 bases from V and 8 bases from J, with 16 bases in between. The CDR3 runs 15 residues. Germline V gene sequence: CDR1 LGHDT, CDR2 YNNKEL (reference sequence). The CDR3 DNA follows: TGTGCCAGCAGCCAAGATGGGCAGGGTATAGGCGGCTACACCTTC. Translation: CASSQDGQGIGGYTF.

The DNA for the CDR3 is TGTGCCAGCAGTTACACCCCTTGGGGGGGCCAGAACACTGAAGCTTTCTTT. Residues: CASSYTPWGGQNTEAFF. The V and J genes are TRBV6-2 or TRBV6-3 and TRBJ1-1, with D possibly matching TRBD1 (6 bases). Germline CDR1 and CDR2: MNHEY and SVGEGT. This CDR3 has 17 amino acids. Trimming removed 2 bases at V and 1 base at J, with 17 bases between.

The chain carries TRBV7-9 and TRBJ1-1, with a tentative D call TRBD1 (5 bases). The CDR3 loop spans 16 amino acids. V dropped 7 bases and J dropped 2 bases, with 20 bases sitting between them. The germline V gene has CDR1 SEHNR and CDR2 FQNEAQ (reference sequence). The DNA of the CDR3 is TGTGCCAGCACCTTTGAGTGGGAGGGACCCAACACTGAAGCTTTCTTT. Amino acid sequence: CASTFEWEGPNTEAFF.